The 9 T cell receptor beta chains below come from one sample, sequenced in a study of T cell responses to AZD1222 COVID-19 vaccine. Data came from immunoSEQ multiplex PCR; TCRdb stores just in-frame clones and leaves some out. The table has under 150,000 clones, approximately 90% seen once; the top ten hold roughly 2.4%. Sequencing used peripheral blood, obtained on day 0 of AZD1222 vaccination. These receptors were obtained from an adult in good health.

CDR3 amino acids: CASSQGGATEAFF. The CDR3 coding sequence is TGCGCCAGCAGCCAAGGAGGGGCCACTGAAGCTTTCTTT. The chain employs TRBV4-1 and TRBJ1-1, with D perhaps matching TRBD1 (5 bases). This CDR3 has 13 amino acids. Germline CDR1 MGHRA, CDR2 YSYEKL. Trimming pared 1 base from V and 4 bases from J, leaving 7 bases between.

CDR3 residues: CASSELDRRHGYTF. CDR3 bases: TGTGCCAGCAGTGAATTGGACAGGCGCCATGGCTACACCTTC. The V and J genes are TRBV25-1 and TRBJ1-2; TRBD1 agrees at 7 bases. The junction had 5 bases not matched to a gene; V was cut back by 1 base and J by 6 bases. The germline gives CDR1 MGHDK, CDR2 SYGVNS. The length of the CDR3 is 14 residues.

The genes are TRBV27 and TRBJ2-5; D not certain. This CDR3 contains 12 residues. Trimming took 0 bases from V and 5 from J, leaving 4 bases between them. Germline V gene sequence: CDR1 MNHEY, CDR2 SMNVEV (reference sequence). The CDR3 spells CASSLSGETQYF. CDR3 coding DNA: TGTGCCAGCAGTTTATCCGGGGAGACCCAGTACTTC.

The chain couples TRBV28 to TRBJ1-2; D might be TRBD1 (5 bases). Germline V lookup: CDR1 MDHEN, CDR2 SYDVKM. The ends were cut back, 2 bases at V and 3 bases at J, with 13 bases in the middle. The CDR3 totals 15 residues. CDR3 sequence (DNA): TGTGCCAGCAGTTTAGACGGCCAGGGCCACTATGGCTACACCTTC. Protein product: CASSLDGQGHYGYTF.

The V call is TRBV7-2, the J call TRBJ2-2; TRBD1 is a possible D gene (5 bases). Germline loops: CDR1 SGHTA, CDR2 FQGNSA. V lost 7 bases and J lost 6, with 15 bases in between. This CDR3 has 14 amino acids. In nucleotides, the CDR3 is TGTGCCAGCACCCCGTCAGGGTTGGCCGGGGAGCTGTTTTTT. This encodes CASTPSGLAGELFF.

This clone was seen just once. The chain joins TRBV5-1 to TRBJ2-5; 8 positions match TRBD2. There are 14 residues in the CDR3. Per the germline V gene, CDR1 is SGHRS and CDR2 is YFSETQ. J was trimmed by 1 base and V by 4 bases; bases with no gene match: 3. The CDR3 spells CASSPGGVQETQYF. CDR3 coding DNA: TGCGCCAGCAGCCCGGGGGGGGTCCAAGAGACCCAGTACTTC.

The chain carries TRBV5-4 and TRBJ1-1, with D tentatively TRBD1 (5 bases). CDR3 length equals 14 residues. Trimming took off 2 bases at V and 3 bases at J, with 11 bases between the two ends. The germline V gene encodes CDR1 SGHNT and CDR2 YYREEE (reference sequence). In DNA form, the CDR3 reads TGTGCCAGCAGCTTTAATCAGGGTGACACTGAAGCTTTCTTT. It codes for CASSFNQGDTEAFF.

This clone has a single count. CDR3 DNA sequence: TGTGCCAGCAGCCGCGGGACAGGGAACACTGAAGCTTTCTTT. Protein: CASSRGTGNTEAFF. The chain carries TRBV7-2 and TRBJ1-1, with 8 bases identical to TRBD1. Germline V gene sequence: CDR1 SGHTA, CDR2 FQGNSA. The length of the CDR3 is 14 residues. V was clipped by 5 bases and J by 1 base; unmatched bases: 3.

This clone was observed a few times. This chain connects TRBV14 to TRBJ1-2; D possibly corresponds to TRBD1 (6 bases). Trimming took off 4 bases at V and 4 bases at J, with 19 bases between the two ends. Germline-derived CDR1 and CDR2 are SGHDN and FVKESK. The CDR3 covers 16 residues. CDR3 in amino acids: CASSLSRGRGGYGYTF. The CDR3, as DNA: TGTGCCAGCAGCCTCTCACGAGGAAGAGGGGGCTATGGCTACACCTTC.